This T cell receptor (beta chain) comes out of a study of blood T cell repertoires in COVID-19. Turning to the study itself: Acute and convalescent COVID-19 samples came from the United States, Italy and Spain. The cDNA or gDNA used as material had been derived from T cells, B-cell-depleted T cells, or PBMCs.

Germline V CDR1 and CDR2: SNHLY, FYNNEI. The junction had 11 bases not matched to a gene; V was cut back by 8 bases and J by 4 bases. The CDR3 totals 15 residues. Original processing methods: Estimated nucleated cell counts came from reference gene primer amplification. Profiling relied on immunoSEQ multiplex PCR, and the TCRdb table lists in-frame clones only, not all of them. V, J and clone size reflect that table, while D and trimming were determined from the DNA. The sample has 60,000 to 80,000 clones, 84% seen once. The sequence derives from a man aged 50-60 years with active COVID-19. This chain joins TRBV2 and TRBJ1-1, with TRBD1 matching over 9 bases. Sequencing was performed on peripheral blood. The CDR3 DNA reads as TGTGCCAGCCACAGGGGGCCCCCATATCCCACTGAAGCTTTCTTT. Translation gives CASHRGPPYPTEAFF.